Below are 22 T cell receptor beta chains sequenced from a single sample in a study of graft-versus-host responses after intestinal transplantation. No antigen is known for these receptors. Only in-frame clones appear in the TCRdb table, and some are missing; sequencing was by immunoSEQ multiplex PCR. The table lists about 88,000 clones, around 93% of them singletons, with about 0.38% in the top ten. The source was unstimulated CD4+ T cells sorted from spleen or lymph node cells, collected before transplant. The source of these receptors is a human donor who was the organ donor for an intestinal transplant.

The gene calls are TRBV27 and TRBJ1-5; no reliable D call. V gave up 5 bases and J gave up 2 bases, with 7 bases separating them. The germline V gene has CDR1 MNHEY and CDR2 SMNVEV (reference sequence). The CDR3 is 13 residues long. The CDR3 DNA sequence: TGTGCCAGCAGTCTCTTCGGCAATCAGCCCCAGCATTTT. Protein: CASSLFGNQPQHF.

The sample holds a few counts of this clone. The V call is TRBV4-1, the J call TRBJ1-1, with D hard to call. The germline CDR1 and CDR2 sequences are MGHRA and YSYEKL. V was shortened by 1 base and J by 10 bases, with 10 bases between the two germline ends. This CDR3 is built from 12 residues. CDR3 region: CASSQGQRGAFF. The CDR3 region has the DNA TGCGCCAGCAGCCAAGGCCAACGGGGAGCTTTCTTT.

This clone was recorded once. V and J are TRBV19 and TRBJ2-1, with 9 nucleotides matching TRBD1. The CDR3 has 17 residues. The V and J ends lost 6 bases and 5 bases, in that order; junction bases with no gene match: 14. Per germline, CDR1 LNHDA and CDR2 SQIVND (reference sequence). The CDR3 reads CASSPQEGTGSHNEQFF. In nucleotides, the CDR3 is TGTGCCAGTAGCCCCCAGGAGGGGACAGGGAGCCACAATGAGCAGTTCTTC.

The chain recombines TRBV30 with TRBJ2-1; TRBD2 matches at 7 bases. Germline V gene data show CDR1 as GTSNPN and CDR2 as SVGIG (reference sequence). The CDR3 length is 13 residues. The CDR3 DNA sequence: TGTGCTAGAAGGGAGGGCGTCCACAATGAGCAGTTCTTC. As protein: CARREGVHNEQFF.

The gene calls are TRBV18 and TRBJ2-7, with 9 bases identical to TRBD2. V shed 2 bases and J 6 bases; nucleotides not matched to a gene: 5. This CDR3 comprises 14 residues. Germline lookup yields CDR1 KGHSH and CDR2 LQKENI. The CDR3: CASSPVSGSREQYF. The DNA of the CDR3 is TGTGCCAGCTCACCAGTTAGCGGGAGCCGCGAGCAGTACTTC.

The genes are TRBV10-3 and TRBJ2-3, with TRBD2 identical over 14 bases. Germline V gives CDR1 ENHRY, CDR2 SYGVKD. The CDR3 covers 16 residues. The V and J ends lost 8 bases and 6 bases, in that order; junction bases with no gene match: 10. The CDR3 loop reads CAIGPGLAGAGDTQYF. CDR3 nucleotide sequence: TGTGCCATCGGACCGGGACTAGCGGGGGCGGGGGATACGCAGTATTTT.

In regard to this clone: No DNA is shown, since the ends of the CDR3 on it are uncertain; the CDR3 is the one TCRdb lists. V gene TRBV12-2 combines with J gene TRBJ2-3; the table's TRBD1 call for D was not verified on the DNA. TRBV12-2 is designated a pseudogene. The CDR3 is 17 amino acids long, termini counted. The CDR3 here is CASRLGGWGPGSDTQYF.

DNA of the CDR3: TGTGCCAGCAGTTACGAAGCGGGCAGATACGAGCAGTACTTC. It codes for CASSYEAGRYEQYF. The rearrangement links TRBV6-5 to TRBJ2-7, with a tentative D call TRBD2 (6 bases). Trimming removed 2 bases at V and 4 bases at J, with 12 bases between. The CDR3 runs 14 residues. The germline gives CDR1 MNHEY, CDR2 SVGAGI.

The chain links TRBV12-5 to TRBJ2-2; the match to TRBD2 covers 15 bases. CDR1 is LGHNT and CDR2 is FRNRAP in the germline V gene. There are 18 residues in the CDR3. Germline trimming cut 3 bases from V and 0 bases from J; bases unmatched to any gene: 2. The CDR3 sequence is CASGFGLAGGSNTGELFF. In DNA, the CDR3 is TGTGCTAGTGGTTTCGGACTAGCGGGAGGGTCGAACACCGGGGAGCTGTTTTTT.

The chain couples TRBV19 to TRBJ1-1, with 7 bases aligning to TRBD1. The CDR3 runs to 13 residues. Looked up from germline, CDR1 is LNHDA and CDR2 is SQIVND (reference sequence). V shed 6 bases, J shed 7 bases, and the junction held 8 bases outside the gene matches. The CDR3 here is CASSSLGQYEAFF. The CDR3 DNA reads TGTGCCAGTAGCTCATTGGGACAGTATGAAGCTTTCTTT.

The chain combines TRBV15 with TRBJ2-5; possible D gene TRBD2, 5 bases. With 0 bases removed from V and 5 bases from J, the gap between germline ends came to 13 bases. CDR3 length: 15 residues. Germline-derived CDR1 and CDR2 are LNHNV and YYDKDF (reference sequence). The DNA of the CDR3 is TGTGCCACCAGCAGAGATTTGTCGGGGAGTGAGACCCAGTACTTC. It yields the protein CATSRDLSGSETQYF.

This chain links TRBV18 with TRBJ1-3; D is perhaps TRBD1 (5 bases). The germline gives CDR1 KGHSH, CDR2 LQKENI. The CDR3 spans 18 residues. V was clipped by 0 bases and J by 4 bases, with 19 bases between them. The CDR3 reads CASSPPGTGLARGNTIYF. The CDR3 bases are TGTGCCAGCTCACCACCCGGAACAGGTCTGGCGCGGGGAAACACCATATATTTT. The whole variable domain, filled in from reference TRBV18 and TRBJ1-3, reads NAGVMQNPRHLVRRRGQEARLRCSPMKGHSHVYWYRQLPEEGLKFMVYLQKENIIDESGMPKERFSAEFPKEGPSILRIQQVVRGDSAAYFCASSPPGTGLARGNTIYFGEGSWLTVV.

The V call is TRBV11-3, the J call TRBJ2-5; D gene unclear. The V gene's germline CDR1 is SGHNT and CDR2 YENEEA. Trimming took off 2 bases at V and 5 bases at J, with 6 bases between the two ends. The CDR3 consists of 12 residues. The CDR3 reads CASSLNSETQYF. The CDR3 DNA sequence: TGTGCCAGCAGCTTAAATTCGGAGACCCAGTACTTC.

The chain joins TRBV7-9 to TRBJ1-2; TRBD1 aligns across 8 bases. The CDR3 has 14 residues. Germline V lookup: CDR1 SEHNR, CDR2 FQNEAQ (reference sequence). V dropped 4 bases and J dropped 6; count of bases not matched to a gene: 7. The DNA for the CDR3 is TGTGCCAGCAGCTCGACAGGGGTTGGCGATGGCTACACCTTC. Protein sequence: CASSSTGVGDGYTF.

The chain carries TRBV21-1 and TRBJ1-6; TRBD1 is taken as the D call from the table, unchecked against the DNA. TRBV21-1 is assigned pseudogene status. There are 19 residues in the CDR3. CDR3: CASSNSGQAKSSYNSPLHF. The CDR3 DNA is TGTGCCAGCAGCAACTCAGGACAGGCCAAAAGCTCCTATAATTCACCCCTCCACTTT.

The J gene is TRBJ2-7, the V gene TRBV30; D may be TRBD1 (5 bases). The CDR3 extends over 13 amino acids. V was shortened by 3 bases and J by 3 bases, with 12 bases between the two germline ends. Germline V gene sequence: CDR1 GTSNPN, CDR2 SVGIG (reference sequence). CDR3 nucleotides: TGTGCCTGGAGCCTAACAGGTTACTACGAGCAGTACTTC. This gives the protein CAWSLTGYYEQYF.

V and J are TRBV10-3 and TRBJ2-1, with 9 positions matching TRBD2. J gave up 10 bases and V 8 bases, and 9 bases lay outside the gene matches. Germline CDR1 ENHRY, CDR2 SYGVKD. This CDR3 region has 13 residues. In nucleotides, the CDR3 is TGTGCCATCTCGGCGGGGGGGGGTCGGGAGCAGTTCTTC. This gives the protein CAISAGGGREQFF.

The rearrangement joins TRBV4-2 to TRBJ2-1; 12 nucleotides agree with TRBD2. The length of the CDR3 is 17 residues. V was pared by 4 bases and J by 3 bases, with 7 bases of the junction left unmatched. Looked up from germline, CDR1 is LGHNA and CDR2 is YNFKEQ. The CDR3 DNA follows: TGTGCCAGCAGCCCGAGGACTAGCGGGACGTTCTACAATGAGCAGTTCTTC. It is translated as CASSPRTSGTFYNEQFF.

This sequence joins TRBV14 and TRBJ2-1; 8 positions agree with TRBD2. The CDR3 spans 17 residues. With V trimmed by 0 bases and J by 0 bases, 4 bases remained unmatched. Germline CDR1 SGHDN, CDR2 FVKESK. CDR3 sequence (DNA): TGTGCCAGCAGCCAAGAGCGAAGCGGGAGCTCCTACAATGAGCAGTTCTTC. It specifies CASSQERSGSSYNEQFF. Full variable domain (remainder filled in from reference TRBV14 and TRBJ2-1): EAGVTQFPSHSVIEKGQTVTLRCDPISGHDNLYWYRRVMGKEIKFLLHFVKESKQDESGMPNNRFLAERTGGTYSTLKVQPAELEDSGVYFCASSQERSGSSYNEQFFGPGTRLTVL.

In its sample, this clone was seen once. This sequence joins TRBV5-1 and TRBJ2-5; 15 nucleotides match TRBD2. Germline V lookup: CDR1 SGHRS, CDR2 YFSETQ. The CDR3 contains 19 residues. V dropped 7 bases and J dropped 2; count of bases not matched to a gene: 15. The CDR3 nucleotides are TGCGCCAGCGACAAATTTCCGGGACTAGCGGGGGGCACTCAAGAGACCCAGTACTTC. It encodes CASDKFPGLAGGTQETQYF. Drawing the rest from reference TRBV5-1 and TRBJ2-5, the complete variable domain is KAGVTQTPRYLIKTRGQQVTLSCSPISGHRSVSWYQQTPGQGLQFLFEYFSETQRNKGNFPGRFSGRQFSNSRSEMNVSTLELGDSALYLCASDKFPGLAGGTQETQYFGPGTRLLVL.

The rearrangement joins TRBV28 to TRBJ2-2; D possibly corresponds to TRBD1 (7 bases). The length of the CDR3 is 15 residues. Germline V lookup: CDR1 MDHEN, CDR2 SYDVKM. V dropped 7 bases and J dropped 1 base, with 13 bases sitting between them. The CDR3 is CASIGQGGNTGELFF. The CDR3 bases are TGTGCCAGCATAGGGCAGGGGGGGAACACCGGGGAGCTGTTTTTT.

As concerns this clone: Other DNA sequences of this sample code for an identical CDR3. The chain uses TRBV9 and TRBJ1-3, with D possibly matching TRBD1 (6 bases). This CDR3 contains 15 residues. V lost 4 bases and J 2 bases, leaving 13 bases between the germline ends. Germline V lookup: CDR1 SGDLS, CDR2 YYNGEE. In DNA, the CDR3 is TGTGCCAGCAGCCCGCCCGGGACAACTGGAAACACCATATATTTT. This codes for CASSPPGTTGNTIYF.